The 17 T cell receptor beta chains below were found in one sample sequenced in a study of blood T cell repertoires in COVID-19. Clones were read by immunoSEQ multiplex PCR, and TCRdb kept only the in-frame ones, dropping some. The table has 120,000 to 150,000 clones, 80% seen once. Sequences were obtained from peripheral blood. The receptors come from a man aged 55 to 69 with active or convalescent COVID-19.

The chain links TRBV6-5 to TRBJ2-5; TRBD2 aligns across 7 bases. CDR1 is MNHEY and CDR2 is SVGAGI in the germline V gene. Germline trimming cut 8 bases from V and 4 bases from J; bases unmatched to any gene: 10. The CDR3 is 14 residues long. DNA of the CDR3: TGTGCCAGCTCCGCCGGGAGGCGGGGAGAGACCCAGTACTTC. Translation gives CASSAGRRGETQYF.

The rearrangement uses TRBV24-1 and TRBJ1-5; D gene uncertain. Per germline, CDR1 KGHDR and CDR2 SFDVKD. The CDR3 is made up of 12 amino acids. V was trimmed by 1 base and J by 6 bases, leaving 3 bases between them. In DNA, the CDR3 is TGTGCCACCAGTGATTTCGGTCAGCCCCAGCATTTT. Amino acids: CATSDFGQPQHF.

This chain connects TRBV5-1 to TRBJ2-2; 7 bases agree with TRBD2. This CDR3 spans 16 amino acids. Per germline, CDR1 SGHRS and CDR2 YFSETQ. Germline trimming cut 9 bases from V and 2 bases from J; bases unmatched to any gene: 13. CDR3 amino acids: CATSPASGLNTGELFF. The CDR3 DNA sequence: TGCGCCACCTCGCCGGCTAGCGGCCTTAACACCGGGGAGCTGTTTTTT.

In nucleotides, the CDR3 is TGTGCCAGCAGTTCGACAGGGAGCTCCTACGAGCAGTACTTC. It is translated as CASSSTGSSYEQYF. V is TRBV7-9 and J is TRBJ2-7, with 7 bases matching TRBD1. CDR3 length: 14 residues. Germline V gene lookup returns CDR1 SEHNR and CDR2 FQNEAQ (reference sequence). Trimming cost V 6 bases and J 0 bases; bases outside gene matches: 5. The entire variable domain, with the rest obtained from reference TRBV7-9 and TRBJ2-7, is as follows: DTGVSQNPRHKITKRGQNVTFRCDPISEHNRLYWYRQTLGQGPEFLTYFQNEAQLEKSRLLSDRFSAERPKGSFSTLEIQRTEQGDSAMYLCASSSTGSSYEQYFGPGTRLTVT.

The J gene is TRBJ1-3, the V gene TRBV27; 8 nucleotides match TRBD1. V was clipped by 5 bases and J by 4 bases; unmatched bases: 10. The CDR3 totals 16 residues. Germline V gene data show CDR1 as MNHEY and CDR2 as SMNVEV (reference sequence). The DNA for the CDR3 is TGTGCCAGCAGTCAGACAGGAACAGGGGGAGGAAACACCATATATTTT. Its translation is CASSQTGTGGGNTIYF.

This sequence joins TRBV28 and TRBJ1-5; D unresolved. Deletions cut 6 bases from V and 3 bases from J, with 18 bases between. The CDR3 consists of 16 residues. Germline V gene data show CDR1 as MDHEN and CDR2 as SYDVKM. CDR3 region: CASRTWRQPNNQPQHF. CDR3 bases: TGTGCCAGCAGGACCTGGCGGCAGCCCAACAATCAGCCCCAGCATTTT.

This chain uses TRBV9 with TRBJ1-2; the match to TRBD1 covers 8 bases. V lost 3 bases to trimming and J lost 8 bases; unmatched junction nucleotides: 9. CDR1 and CDR2 from the germline V gene are SGDLS and YYNGEE. The CDR3 is 14 residues long. CDR3 loop: CASSATTGGGGYTF. The CDR3 DNA reads TGTGCCAGCAGCGCCACTACAGGGGGAGGAGGCTACACCTTC.

The rearrangement joins TRBV5-6 to TRBJ1-2, with D perhaps matching TRBD1 (6 bases). Trimming pared 1 base from V and 5 bases from J, leaving 15 bases between. The CDR3 has 15 residues. Germline values: CDR1 SGHDT, CDR2 YYEEEE. CDR3 loop: CASSLRQGLEYGYTF. CDR3 coding DNA: TGTGCCAGCAGCTTGCGCCAGGGGTTAGAATATGGCTACACCTTC.

This clone has just one count. The chain recombines TRBV11-1 with TRBJ2-7; 7 nucleotides line up with TRBD2. The germline V gene encodes CDR1 SGHAT and CDR2 FQDESV (reference sequence). J was trimmed by 6 bases and V by 1 base; bases with no gene match: 9. The CDR3 extends over 15 amino acids. In DNA, the CDR3 is TGTGCCAGCAGCTTAGGGGACTACCCCTCGGGCGAGCAGTACTTC. Its translation is CASSLGDYPSGEQYF.

Only one count was recorded for this clone. In DNA, the CDR3 is TGTGCCAGCAGCTTTACCCCGGGGGACACTGAAGCTTTCTTT. Protein sequence: CASSFTPGDTEAFF. The chain couples TRBV7-2 to TRBJ1-1; possible D gene TRBD1, 5 bases. CDR3 size: 14 residues. From germline, CDR1 is SGHTA and CDR2 FQGNSA. V was trimmed by 3 bases and J by 3 bases, leaving 11 bases between them.

J is TRBJ2-3 and V is TRBV25-1, with 7 nucleotides matching TRBD1. Germline values: CDR1 MGHDK, CDR2 SYGVNS. Trimming at V came to 5 bases and at J to 6 bases, leaving 8 bases not matched to a gene. The length of the CDR3 is 14 residues. The CDR3 region has the DNA TGTGCCAGCAGTCGGACAGGCGACATGGATACGCAGTATTTT. Its translation: CASSRTGDMDTQYF.

This chain uses TRBV7-6 with TRBJ2-3; D might be TRBD2 (5 bases). The germline V gene has CDR1 SGHVS and CDR2 FNYEAQ. The CDR3 is made up of 15 amino acids. V gave up 6 bases and J gave up 6 bases, with 19 bases separating them. CDR3 protein: CASSDRTAGLDTQYF. CDR3 nucleotide sequence: TGTGCCAGCAGTGATCGGACGGCGGGCCTGGATACGCAGTATTTT. Combining the CDR3 with reference TRBV7-6 and TRBJ2-3 gives the whole variable domain GAGVSQSPRYKVTKRGQDVALRCDPISGHVSLYWYRQALGQGPEFLTYFNYEAQQDKSGLPNDRFSAERPEGSISTLTIQRTEQRDSAMYRCASSDRTAGLDTQYFGPGTRLTVL.

Only a few counts were recorded for this clone. This chain links TRBV20-1 with TRBJ2-1, with D possibly matching TRBD2 (6 bases). The CDR3 runs 12 residues. Germline loops: CDR1 DFQATT, CDR2 SNEGSKA (reference sequence). Trimming took off 3 bases at V and 6 bases at J, with 9 bases between the two ends. The CDR3: CSASDGSNEQFF. CDR3 nucleotide sequence: TGCAGTGCTAGTGACGGGAGCAATGAGCAGTTCTTC.

The gene calls are TRBV9 and TRBJ2-1; D remains ambiguous. The germline CDR1 and CDR2 sequences are SGDLS and YYNGEE. V lost 5 bases to trimming and J lost 12 bases, with 12 bases between them. CDR3 length: 11 amino acids. CDR3 nucleotide sequence: TGTGCCAGCAGGGGCCCGCATCCGCAGTTCTTC. Translated, it gives CASRGPHPQFF.

The chain links TRBV19 to TRBJ2-5; no firm D call. Germline CDR1 is LNHDA and CDR2 is SQIVND (reference sequence). V shed 5 bases and J shed 4 bases, with 11 bases lying between them. This CDR3 is 13 amino acids long. The CDR3 DNA sequence: TGTGCCAGTAGTTGGGCAGCCGCAGAGACCCAGTACTTC. Protein: CASSWAAAETQYF. Filled out from reference TRBV19 and TRBJ2-5, the complete variable domain reads DGGITQSPKYLFRKEGQNVTLSCEQNLNHDAMYWYRQDPGQGLRLIYYSQIVNDFQKGDIAEGYSVSREKKESFPLTVTSAQKNPTAFYLCASSWAAAETQYFGPGTRLLVL.

This clone came up once. This rearrangement joins TRBV7-2 to TRBJ2-7, with 11 nucleotides matching TRBD1. The CDR3 has 15 amino acids. With V trimmed by 1 base and J by 5 bases, 4 bases remained unmatched. Germline values: CDR1 SGHTA, CDR2 FQGNSA. The CDR3 DNA reads as TGTGCCAGCAGCTTAGGAGGGACAGGGGGTCACGAGCAGTACTTC. The encoded protein is CASSLGGTGGHEQYF.

This rearrangement joins TRBV5-1 to TRBJ2-6, with D possibly matching TRBD1 (5 bases). Trimming shortened V by 1 base and J by 0 bases, and 5 bases separated the two germline ends. Germline V gives CDR1 SGHRS, CDR2 YFSETQ. The CDR3 runs 15 residues. This CDR3 is CASSLRGSGANVLTF. For the CDR3, the DNA is TGCGCCAGCAGCTTGAGGGGCTCTGGGGCCAACGTCCTGACTTTC.